This TCR beta chain was obtained from a study of shared clonotypes between healthy human individuals. Regarding the study as a whole: Among non-shared clonotypes, generation probabilities were lower than among those shared by all four donors.

An even split of each subset's genomic DNA across several immunoSEQ plates was performed. Per the study methods: Filtering differed for immunoSEQ, which gave only junction sequences without quality scores. Some clones are missing from TCRdb's copy, which holds only in-frame ones; the method was immunoSEQ multiplex PCR. Clone size and V and J calls were adopted from that table, with D and trimming inferred from the DNA. The data hold approximately 2.5 million clones, with roughly nine tenths observed a single time. For this clone: Its antigen is undetermined.

The V segment lost 3 bases and the J segment 0 bases; nucleotides outside the gene matches: 5. Germline V gives CDR1 ENHRY, CDR2 SYGVKD. CDR3 length: 16 amino acids. This TCR was recovered from a man between 18 and 29 years old in good health. The chain employs TRBV10-3 and TRBJ2-7; 10 bases fit TRBD2. The specimen sequenced was naive CD4+ T cells sorted from blood. Subset specified: CD45RA+ positively selected. The CDR3 here is CAISDGASGSSYEQYF. In DNA form, the CDR3 reads TGTGCCATCAGTGACGGGGCTAGCGGGAGCTCCTACGAGCAGTACTTC.